This TCR beta chain was sequenced for a study of identical twins. This clonotype was observed a handful of times. The antigen remains unidentified. Study-wide points: Invariant MAIT and iNKT cells could partly confound zero-insertion analyses. The more abundant beta clonotypes in cord blood had fewer insertions, and memory repertoires did not show this.

The CDR3 is 15 amino acids. Trimming left V 4 bases short and J 6 bases short, with 15 bases between. A universal primer site arose from template switching, and cDNA bore unique molecular identifiers. TCRdb reprocessed the 5' RACE reads via MiXCR and lists one record per CDR3 protein. The table has 250,000 to 350,000 distinct CDR3 sequences, 8% to 9% seen once. This same sample was also taken into another study, of yellow fever vaccine responses in identical twins.

This TCR derives from a woman in her late teens or twenties in good health. The source material was memory (CD45RO+) T cells sorted from blood. The rearrangement uses TRBV12-3 or TRBV12-4 and TRBJ2-2; D gene ambiguous. The chain's CDR3 is CASSSTGSFSGELFF. CDR3 bases: TGTGCCAGCAGTTCCACCGGGTCCTTTTCCGGGGAGCTGTTTTTT.